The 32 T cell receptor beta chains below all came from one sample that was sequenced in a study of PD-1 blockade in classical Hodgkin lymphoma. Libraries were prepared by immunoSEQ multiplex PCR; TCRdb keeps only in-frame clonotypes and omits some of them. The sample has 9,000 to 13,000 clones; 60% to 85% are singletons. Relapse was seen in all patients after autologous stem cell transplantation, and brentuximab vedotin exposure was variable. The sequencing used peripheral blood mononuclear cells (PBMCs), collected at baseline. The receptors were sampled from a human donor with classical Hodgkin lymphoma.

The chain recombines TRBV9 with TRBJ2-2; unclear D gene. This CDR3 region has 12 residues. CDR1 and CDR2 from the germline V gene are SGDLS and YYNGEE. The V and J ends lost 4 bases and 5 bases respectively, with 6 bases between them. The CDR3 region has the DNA TGTGCCAGCAGCTTGAGGACCGGGGAGCTGTTTTTT. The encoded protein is CASSLRTGELFF.

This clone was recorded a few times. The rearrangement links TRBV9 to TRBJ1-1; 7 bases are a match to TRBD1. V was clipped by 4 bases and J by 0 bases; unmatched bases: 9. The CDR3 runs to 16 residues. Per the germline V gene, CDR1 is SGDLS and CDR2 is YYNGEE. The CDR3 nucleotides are TGTGCCAGCAGCTCGCGAGAGACAGGGATGAACACTGAAGCTTTCTTT. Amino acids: CASSSRETGMNTEAFF.

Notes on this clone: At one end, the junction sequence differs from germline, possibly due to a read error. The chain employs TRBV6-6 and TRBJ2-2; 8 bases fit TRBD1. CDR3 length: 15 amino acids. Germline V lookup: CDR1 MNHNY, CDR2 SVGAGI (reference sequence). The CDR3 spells CASSDSTGATGELFF. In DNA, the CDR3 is TGTGCCAGCAGTGACTCGACAGGGGCCACCGGGGAGCTGTTTTTT.

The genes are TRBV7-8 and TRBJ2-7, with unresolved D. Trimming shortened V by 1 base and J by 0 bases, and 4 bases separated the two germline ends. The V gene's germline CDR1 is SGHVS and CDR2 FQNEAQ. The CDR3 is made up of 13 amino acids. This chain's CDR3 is CASSLGISYEQYF. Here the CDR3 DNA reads TGTGCCAGCAGCTTAGGCATCTCCTACGAGCAGTACTTC.

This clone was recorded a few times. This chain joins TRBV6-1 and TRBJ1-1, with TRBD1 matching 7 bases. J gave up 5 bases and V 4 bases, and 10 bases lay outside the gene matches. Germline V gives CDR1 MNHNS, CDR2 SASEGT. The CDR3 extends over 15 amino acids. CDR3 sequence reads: CASSARDSRETEAFF. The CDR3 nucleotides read TGTGCCAGCAGTGCCAGGGACAGCCGAGAAACTGAAGCTTTCTTT.

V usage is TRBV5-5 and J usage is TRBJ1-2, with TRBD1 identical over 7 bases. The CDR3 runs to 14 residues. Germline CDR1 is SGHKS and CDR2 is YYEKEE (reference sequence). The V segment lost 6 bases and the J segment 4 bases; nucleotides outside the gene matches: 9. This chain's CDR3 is CASTLETGSYGYTF. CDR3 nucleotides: TGTGCCAGCACCCTCGAGACAGGGAGCTATGGCTACACCTTC. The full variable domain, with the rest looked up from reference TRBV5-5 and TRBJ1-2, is DAGVTQSPTHLIKTRGQQVTLRCSPISGHKSVSWYQQVLGQGPQFIFQYYEKEERGRGNFPDRFSARQFPNYSSELNVNALLLGDSALYLCASTLETGSYGYTFGSGTRLTVV.

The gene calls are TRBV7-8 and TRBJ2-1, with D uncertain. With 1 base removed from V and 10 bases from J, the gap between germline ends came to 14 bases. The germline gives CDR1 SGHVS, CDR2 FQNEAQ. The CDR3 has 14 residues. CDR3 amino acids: CASSLGAYGTEQFF. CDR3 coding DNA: TGTGCCAGCAGCTTAGGAGCTTACGGTACCGAGCAGTTCTTC.

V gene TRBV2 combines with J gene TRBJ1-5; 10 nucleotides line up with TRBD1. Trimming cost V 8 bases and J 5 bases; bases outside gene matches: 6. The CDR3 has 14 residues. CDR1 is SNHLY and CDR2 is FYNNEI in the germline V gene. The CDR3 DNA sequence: TGTGCCAGCGAACCGGACAGGGGGGATCAGCCCCAGCATTTT. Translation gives CASEPDRGDQPQHF.

The CDR3 here is CASSLYIGSLAFF. The CDR3 nucleotides are TGTGCCAGCAGCTTATATATAGGGTCTCTAGCTTTCTTT. The gene calls are TRBV7-8 and TRBJ1-1, with D hard to call. Germline V gives CDR1 SGHVS, CDR2 FQNEAQ. The CDR3 is 13 amino acids. Trimming took 2 bases from V and 10 from J, leaving 14 bases between them.

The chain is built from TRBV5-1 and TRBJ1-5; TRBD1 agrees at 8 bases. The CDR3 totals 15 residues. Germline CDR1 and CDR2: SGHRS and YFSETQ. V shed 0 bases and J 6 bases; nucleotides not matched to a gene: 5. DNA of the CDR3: TGCGCCAGCAGCTTGGATGGGACAGGACGTCAGCCCCAGCATTTT. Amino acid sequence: CASSLDGTGRQPQHF.

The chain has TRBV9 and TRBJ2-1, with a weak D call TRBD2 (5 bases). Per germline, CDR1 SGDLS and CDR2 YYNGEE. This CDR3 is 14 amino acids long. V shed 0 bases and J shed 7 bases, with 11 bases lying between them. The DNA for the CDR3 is TGTGCCAGCAGCGTAGGTGGGAGCCGGAATGAGCAGTTCTTC. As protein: CASSVGGSRNEQFF.

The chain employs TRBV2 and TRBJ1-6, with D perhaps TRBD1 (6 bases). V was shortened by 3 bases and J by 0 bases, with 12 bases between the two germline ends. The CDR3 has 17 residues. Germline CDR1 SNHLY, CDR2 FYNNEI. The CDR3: CASSDDQGSSYNSPLHF. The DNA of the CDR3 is TGTGCCAGCAGTGATGACCAGGGGAGCTCCTATAATTCACCCCTCCACTTT.

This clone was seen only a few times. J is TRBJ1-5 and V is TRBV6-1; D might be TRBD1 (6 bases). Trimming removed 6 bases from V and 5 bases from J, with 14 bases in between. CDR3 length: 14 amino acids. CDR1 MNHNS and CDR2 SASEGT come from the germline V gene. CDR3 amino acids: CASRTGSTYQPQHF. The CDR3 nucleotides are TGTGCCAGCAGGACAGGCAGTACATATCAGCCCCAGCATTTT.

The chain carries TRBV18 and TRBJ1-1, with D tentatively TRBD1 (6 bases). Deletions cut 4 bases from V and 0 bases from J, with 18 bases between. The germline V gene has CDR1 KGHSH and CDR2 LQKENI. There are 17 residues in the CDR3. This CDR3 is CASSHSPGQLLNTEAFF. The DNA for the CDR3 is TGTGCCAGCTCACACTCTCCGGGACAACTTTTGAACACTGAAGCTTTCTTT.

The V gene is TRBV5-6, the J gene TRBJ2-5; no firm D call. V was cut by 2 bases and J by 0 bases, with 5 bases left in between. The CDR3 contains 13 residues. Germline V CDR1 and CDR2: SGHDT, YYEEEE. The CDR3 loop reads CASSLFNQETQYF. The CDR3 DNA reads TGTGCCAGCAGCTTATTTAACCAAGAGACCCAGTACTTC.

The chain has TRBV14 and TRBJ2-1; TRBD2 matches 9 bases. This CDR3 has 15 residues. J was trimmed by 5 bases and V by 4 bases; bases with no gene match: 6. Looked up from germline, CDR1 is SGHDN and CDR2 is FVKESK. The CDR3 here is CASSPSGRPNNEQFF. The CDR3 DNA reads TGTGCCAGCAGCCCCAGCGGGAGGCCAAACAATGAGCAGTTCTTC.

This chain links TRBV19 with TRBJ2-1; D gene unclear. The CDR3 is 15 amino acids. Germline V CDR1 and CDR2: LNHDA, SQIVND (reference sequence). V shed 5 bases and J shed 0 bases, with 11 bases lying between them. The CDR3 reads CASSFASVSYNEQFF. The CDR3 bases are TGTGCCAGTAGTTTCGCGAGCGTCTCCTACAATGAGCAGTTCTTC.

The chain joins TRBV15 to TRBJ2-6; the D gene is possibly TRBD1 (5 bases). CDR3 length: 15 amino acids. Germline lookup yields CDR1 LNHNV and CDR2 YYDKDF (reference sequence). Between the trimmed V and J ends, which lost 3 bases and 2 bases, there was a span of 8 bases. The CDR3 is CATSSWTTGANVLTF. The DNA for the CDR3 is TGTGCCACCAGCAGCTGGACAACTGGGGCCAACGTCCTGACTTTC.

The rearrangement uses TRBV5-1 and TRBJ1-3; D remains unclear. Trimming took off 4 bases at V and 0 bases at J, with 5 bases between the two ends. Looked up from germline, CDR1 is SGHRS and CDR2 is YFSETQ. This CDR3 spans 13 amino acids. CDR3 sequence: CASSRDSGNTIYF. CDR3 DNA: TGCGCCAGCAGCCGGGACTCTGGAAACACCATATATTTT.

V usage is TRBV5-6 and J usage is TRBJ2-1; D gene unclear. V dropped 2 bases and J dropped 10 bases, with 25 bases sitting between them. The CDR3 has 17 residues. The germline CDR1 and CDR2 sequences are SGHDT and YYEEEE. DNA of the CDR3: TGTGCCAGCAGCTTTAGATCAGCGTACACCTACAATGAAGAGCAGTTCTTC. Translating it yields CASSFRSAYTYNEEQFF.

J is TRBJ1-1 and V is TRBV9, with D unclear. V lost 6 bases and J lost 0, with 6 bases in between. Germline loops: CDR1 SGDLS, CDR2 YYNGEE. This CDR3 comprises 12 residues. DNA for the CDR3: TGTGCCAGCACCGAAATGAACACTGAAGCTTTCTTT. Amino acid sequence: CASTEMNTEAFF.

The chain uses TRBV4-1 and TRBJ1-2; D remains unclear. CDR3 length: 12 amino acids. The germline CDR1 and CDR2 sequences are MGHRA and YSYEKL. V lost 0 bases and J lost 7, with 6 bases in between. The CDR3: CASSQDVGGYTF. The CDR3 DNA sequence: TGCGCCAGCAGCCAAGACGTGGGTGGCTACACCTTC.

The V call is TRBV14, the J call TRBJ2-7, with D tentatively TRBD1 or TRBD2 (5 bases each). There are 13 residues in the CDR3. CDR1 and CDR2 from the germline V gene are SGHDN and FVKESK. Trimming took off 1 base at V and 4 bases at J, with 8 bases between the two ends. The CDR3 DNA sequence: TGTGCCAGCAGCCAAGTGAGGGGTTACGAGCAGTACTTC. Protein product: CASSQVRGYEQYF.

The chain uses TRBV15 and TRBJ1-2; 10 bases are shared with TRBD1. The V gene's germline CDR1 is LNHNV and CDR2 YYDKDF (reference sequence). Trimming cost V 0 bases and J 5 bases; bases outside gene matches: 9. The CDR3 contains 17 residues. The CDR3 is CATSRESTGQGGYGYTF. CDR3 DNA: TGTGCCACCAGCAGAGAGTCCACCGGACAGGGGGGGTATGGCTACACCTTC.

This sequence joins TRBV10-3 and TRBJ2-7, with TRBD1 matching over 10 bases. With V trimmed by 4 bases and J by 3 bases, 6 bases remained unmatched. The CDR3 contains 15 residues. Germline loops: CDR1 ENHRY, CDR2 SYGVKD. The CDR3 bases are TGTGCCATCAGTGTCCTGGGGACAGGGGTCTACGAGCAGTACTTC. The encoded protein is CAISVLGTGVYEQYF.

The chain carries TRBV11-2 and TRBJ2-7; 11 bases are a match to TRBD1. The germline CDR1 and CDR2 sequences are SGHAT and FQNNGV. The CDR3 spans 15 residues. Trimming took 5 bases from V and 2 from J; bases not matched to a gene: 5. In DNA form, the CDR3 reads TGTGCCAGCAGCCCAGGACAGGGGGCTACCTACGAGCAGTACTTC. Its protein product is CASSPGQGATYEQYF. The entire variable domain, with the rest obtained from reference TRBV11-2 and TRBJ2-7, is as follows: EAGVAQSPRYKIIEKRQSVAFWCNPISGHATLYWYQQILGQGPKLLIQFQNNGVVDDSQLPKDRFSAERLKGVDSTLKIQPAKLEDSAVYLCASSPGQGATYEQYFGPGTRLTVT.

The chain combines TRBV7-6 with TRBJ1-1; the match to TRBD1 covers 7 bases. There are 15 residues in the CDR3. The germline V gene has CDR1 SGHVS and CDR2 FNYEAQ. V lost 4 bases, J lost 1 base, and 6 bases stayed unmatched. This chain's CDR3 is CASSSQQGRNTEAFF. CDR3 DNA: TGTGCCAGCAGCTCTCAACAGGGGCGGAACACTGAAGCTTTCTTT.

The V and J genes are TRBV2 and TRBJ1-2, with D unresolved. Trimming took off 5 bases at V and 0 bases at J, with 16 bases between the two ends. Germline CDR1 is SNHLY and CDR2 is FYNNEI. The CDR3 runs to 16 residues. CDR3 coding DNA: TGTGCCAGCAGTCCAGGAACAGATTCTTCTAACTATGGCTACACCTTC. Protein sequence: CASSPGTDSSNYGYTF. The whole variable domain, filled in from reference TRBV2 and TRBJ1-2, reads EPEVTQTPSHQVTQMGQEVILRCVPISNHLYFYWYRQILGQKVEFLVSFYNNEISEKSEIFDDQFSVERPDGSNFTLKIRSTKLEDSAMYFCASSPGTDSSNYGYTFGSGTRLTVV.

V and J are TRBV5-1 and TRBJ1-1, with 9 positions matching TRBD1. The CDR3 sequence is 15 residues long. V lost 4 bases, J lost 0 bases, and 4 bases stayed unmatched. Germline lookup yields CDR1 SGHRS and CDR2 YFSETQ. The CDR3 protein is CASSLWTGVNTEAFF. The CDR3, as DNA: TGCGCCAGCAGCCTTTGGACAGGGGTGAACACTGAAGCTTTCTTT. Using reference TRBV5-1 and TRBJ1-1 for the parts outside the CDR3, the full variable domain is KAGVTQTPRYLIKTRGQQVTLSCSPISGHRSVSWYQQTPGQGLQFLFEYFSETQRNKGNFPGRFSGRQFSNSRSEMNVSTLELGDSALYLCASSLWTGVNTEAFFGQGTRLTVV.

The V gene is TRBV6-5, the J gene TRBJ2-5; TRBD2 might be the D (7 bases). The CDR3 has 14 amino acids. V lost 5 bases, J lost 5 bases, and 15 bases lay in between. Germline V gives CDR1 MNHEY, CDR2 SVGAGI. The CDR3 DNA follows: TGTGCCAGCAGTGTGCGGGGGCCGCGGGAGACCCAGTACTTC. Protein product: CASSVRGPRETQYF.

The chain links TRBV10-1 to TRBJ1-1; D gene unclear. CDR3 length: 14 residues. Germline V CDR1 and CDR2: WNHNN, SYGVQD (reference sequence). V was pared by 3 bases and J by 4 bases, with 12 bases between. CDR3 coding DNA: TGCGCCAGCAGTGATCGGGCAGGTTCCACTGAAGCTTTCTTT. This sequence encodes CASSDRAGSTEAFF.

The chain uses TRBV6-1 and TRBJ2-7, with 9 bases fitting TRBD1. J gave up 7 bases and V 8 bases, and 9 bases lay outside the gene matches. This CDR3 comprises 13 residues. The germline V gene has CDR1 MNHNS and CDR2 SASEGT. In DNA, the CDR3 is TGTGCCAGCGGCGGGACAGGGTCGGGGGAGCAGTACTTC. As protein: CASGGTGSGEQYF.